This TCR beta chain was documented in a study of shared clonotypes between healthy human individuals. Clones were sequenced by immunoSEQ multiplex PCR, and TCRdb holds only the in-frame ones, with some missing. The data show about 1,800,000 clones, over 85% seen once. CDR1 and CDR2 (germline): WSHSY, SAAADI. The CDR3 loop spans 11 amino acids. Trimming took off 7 bases at V and 8 bases at J, with 11 bases between the two ends. Terminally differentiated effector memory CD45RA+ cells were left out of the naive CD8 fraction, which was CD45RO-negative and positively selected for CCR7. The V gene is TRBV10-2, the J gene TRBJ2-5; D is unclear. Sequenced sample: naive CD8+ T cells sorted from blood. The sequence was collected from a young man in good health. This chain's CDR3 is CASTDTDTQYF. In nucleotides, the CDR3 is TGCGCCAGCACTGACACGGATACCCAGTACTTC.